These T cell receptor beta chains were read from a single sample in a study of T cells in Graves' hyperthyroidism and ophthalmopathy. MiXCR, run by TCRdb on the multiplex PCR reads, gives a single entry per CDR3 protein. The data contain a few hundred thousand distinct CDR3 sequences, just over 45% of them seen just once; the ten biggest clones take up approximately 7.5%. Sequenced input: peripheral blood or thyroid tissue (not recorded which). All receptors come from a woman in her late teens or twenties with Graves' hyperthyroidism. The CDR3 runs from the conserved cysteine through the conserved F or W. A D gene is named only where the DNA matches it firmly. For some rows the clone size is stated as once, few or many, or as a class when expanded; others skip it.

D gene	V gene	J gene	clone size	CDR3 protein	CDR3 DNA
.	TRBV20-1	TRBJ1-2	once	CSAPRASGLAYTF	TGCAGTGCCCCCCGGGCTAGCGGTCTTGCCTACACCTTC
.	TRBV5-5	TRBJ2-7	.	CASSFQDYYEQYF	TGTGCCAGCAGCTTTCAGGACTACTACGAGCAGTACTTC
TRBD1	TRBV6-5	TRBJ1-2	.	CASSYGRGIYGYTF	TGTGCCAGCAGTTACGGCAGGGGGATCTATGGCTACACCTTC
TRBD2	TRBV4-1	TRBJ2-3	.	CASTPLAGGADTQYF	TGCGCCAGCACCCCACTAGCGGGAGGGGCAGATACGCAGTATTTT
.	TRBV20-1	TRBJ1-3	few	CSATYREGYTIYF	TGCAGTGCCACATACAGGGAGGGCTACACCATATATTTT
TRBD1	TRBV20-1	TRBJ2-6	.	CSARGDRVSGANVLTF	TGCAGTGCTAGGGGGGACAGAGTCTCTGGGGCCAACGTCCTGACTTTC
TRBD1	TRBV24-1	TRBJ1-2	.	CATGDRENYGYTF	TGTGCCACCGGGGACAGGGAAAACTATGGCTACACCTTC
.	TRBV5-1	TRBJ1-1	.	CASRLQVNTEAFF	TGCGCCAGCAGGTTGCAGGTGAACACTGAAGCTTTCTTT
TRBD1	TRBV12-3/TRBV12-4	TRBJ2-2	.	CASSGTGGFAGELFF	TGTGCCAGCAGTGGGACAGGGGGCTTTGCCGGGGAGCTGTTTTTT
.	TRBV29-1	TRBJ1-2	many	CSVEDRETYGYTF	TGCAGCGTTGAAGATCGGGAGACCTATGGCTACACCTTC
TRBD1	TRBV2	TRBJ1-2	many	CASSQRGRGAYGYTF	TGTGCCAGCAGCCAAAGGGGGCGCGGTGCCTATGGCTACACCTTC
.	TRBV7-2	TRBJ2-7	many	CASSLRGGPAYEQYF	TGTGCCAGCAGCTTAAGGGGTGGGCCCGCCTACGAGCAGTACTTC
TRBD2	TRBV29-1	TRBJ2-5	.	CSVVGTSGQRGETQYF	TGCAGCGTTGTAGGGACTAGCGGCCAGCGTGGAGAGACCCAGTACTTC
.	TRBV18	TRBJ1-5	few	CASSPRRGGQPQHF	TGTGCCAGCTCACCACGGAGGGGGGGCCAGCCCCAGCATTTT
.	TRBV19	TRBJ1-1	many	CASRLLDSANTEAFF	TGTGCCAGTAGGTTACTGGACAGTGCTAACACTGAAGCTTTCTTT
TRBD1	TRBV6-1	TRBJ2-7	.	CASRGTGRPNEQYF	TGTGCCAGCAGGGGGACAGGGCGTCCCAACGAGCAGTACTTC
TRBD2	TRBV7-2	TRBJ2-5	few	CASSLAWTSLGQETQYF	TGTGCCAGCAGCTTAGCTTGGACTAGCTTGGGACAAGAGACCCAGTACTTC
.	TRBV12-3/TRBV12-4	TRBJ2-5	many	CASRLAEETQYF	TGTGCCAGCAGACTAGCCGAAGAGACCCAGTACTTC
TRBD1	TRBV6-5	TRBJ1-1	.	CASGGRQGAFF	TGTGCCAGCGGGGGGCGACAGGGGGCTTTCTTT
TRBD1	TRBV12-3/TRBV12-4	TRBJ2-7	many	CASSSRQGAHEQYF	TGTGCCAGCAGTTCGAGACAGGGGGCCCACGAGCAGTACTTC
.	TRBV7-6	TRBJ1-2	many	CASSEGSHYGYTF	TGTGCCAGCAGCGAGGGCTCACACTATGGCTACACCTTC
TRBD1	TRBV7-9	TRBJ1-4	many	CASSLVTGFEKLFF	TGTGCCAGCAGCTTAGTGACAGGGTTCGAAAAACTGTTTTTT
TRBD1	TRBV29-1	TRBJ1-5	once	CSTLQGGQPQHF	TGCAGCACCTTACAGGGGGGGCAGCCCCAGCATTTT
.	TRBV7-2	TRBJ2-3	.	CASSRQPTSTDTQYF	TGTGCCAGCAGCCGTCAACCTACTAGCACAGATACGCAGTATTTT
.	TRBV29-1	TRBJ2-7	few	CSVGFGEQYF	TGCAGCGTTGGGTTCGGGGAGCAGTACTTC
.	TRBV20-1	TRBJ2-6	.	CSASFDTDTEAF	TGCAGTGCTAGTTTCGACACCGACACTGAAGCTTTC
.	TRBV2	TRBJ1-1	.	CASLEGVNTEAFF	TGTGCCAGCTTGGAGGGGGTGAACACTGAAGCTTTCTTT
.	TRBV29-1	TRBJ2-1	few	CSVEDLRTGQFF	TGCAGCGTTGAAGATCTAAGAACCGGGCAGTTCTTC
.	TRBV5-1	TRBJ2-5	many	CASSSTPPQETQYF	TGCGCCAGCAGCTCTACACCCCCCCAAGAGACCCAGTACTTC
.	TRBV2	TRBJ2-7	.	CASKGLYEQYF	TGTGCCAGCAAAGGGTTGTACGAGCAGTACTTC
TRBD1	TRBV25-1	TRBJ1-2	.	CASRGTGKDYGYTF	TGTGCCAGCAGGGGGACAGGGAAAGACTATGGCTACACCTTC
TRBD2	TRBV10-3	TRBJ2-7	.	CAISESAGGEQYF	TGTGCCATCAGTGAGTCCGCGGGGGGCGAGCAGTACTTC
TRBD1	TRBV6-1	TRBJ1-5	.	CASGEEMGQGKPQHF	TGTGCCAGCGGTGAAGAGATGGGACAGGGAAAGCCCCAGCATTTT
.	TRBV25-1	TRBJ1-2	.	CASSANIVGNYGYTF	TGTGCCAGCAGTGCGAATATCGTTGGGAACTATGGCTACACCTTC
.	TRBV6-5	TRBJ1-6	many	CASSPTVGAINSPLHF	TGTGCCAGCAGTCCTACTGTCGGGGCGATTAATTCACCCCTCCACTTT
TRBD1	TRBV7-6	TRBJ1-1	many	CASSRGTGNTEAFF	TGTGCCAGCAGCCGAGGGACAGGGAACACTGAAGCTTTCTTT
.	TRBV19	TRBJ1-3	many	CASRRDQRNTIYF	TGTGCCAGTAGAAGGGACCAAAGAAACACCATATATTTT
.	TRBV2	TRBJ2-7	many	CASSMYSPYEQYF	TGTGCCAGCAGTATGTACAGTCCCTACGAGCAGTACTTC
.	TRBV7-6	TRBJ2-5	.	CASSLDRVFQPQYF	TGTGCCAGCAGCTTAGACAGGGTATTTCAGCCCCAGTACTTC
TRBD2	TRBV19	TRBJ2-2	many	CASSILAGEAGELFF	TGTGCCAGTAGTATACTAGCGGGAGAGGCCGGGGAGCTGTTTTTT
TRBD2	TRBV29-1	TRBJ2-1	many	CSVGPGLAVYNEQFF	TGCAGCGTGGGGCCGGGACTAGCGGTTTACAATGAGCAGTTCTTC
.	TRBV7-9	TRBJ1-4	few	CASSQPYRRVGEKLFF	TGTGCCAGCAGCCAACCCTACAGGCGCGTCGGTGAAAAACTGTTTTTT
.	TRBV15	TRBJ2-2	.	CATSRDNRAGELFF	TGTGCCACCAGCAGAGATAACAGGGCCGGGGAGCTGTTTTTT
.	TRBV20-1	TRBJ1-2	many	CSSGGAGYTF	TGCAGTTCCGGAGGGGCTGGCTACACCTTC
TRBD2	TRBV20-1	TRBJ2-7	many	CSARDRGDPYYEQYF	TGCAGTGCTAGAGATCGGGGGGACCCGTACTACGAGCAGTACTTC
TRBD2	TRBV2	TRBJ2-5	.	CASSPRLAGGPQETQYF	TGTGCCAGCAGTCCCAGACTAGCGGGGGGGCCCCAAGAGACCCAGTACTTC
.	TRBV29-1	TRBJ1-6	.	CSFGGNSYNSPLHF	TGCAGCTTCGGCGGGAACTCCTATAATTCACCCCTCCACTTT
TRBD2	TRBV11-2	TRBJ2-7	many	CASSLGGLATHEQYF	TGTGCCAGCAGCTTAGGGGGACTAGCGACTCACGAGCAGTACTTC
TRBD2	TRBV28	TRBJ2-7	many	CASSSGLAGEDDEQYF	TGTGCCAGCAGTTCCGGACTAGCGGGAGAGGACGACGAGCAGTACTTC